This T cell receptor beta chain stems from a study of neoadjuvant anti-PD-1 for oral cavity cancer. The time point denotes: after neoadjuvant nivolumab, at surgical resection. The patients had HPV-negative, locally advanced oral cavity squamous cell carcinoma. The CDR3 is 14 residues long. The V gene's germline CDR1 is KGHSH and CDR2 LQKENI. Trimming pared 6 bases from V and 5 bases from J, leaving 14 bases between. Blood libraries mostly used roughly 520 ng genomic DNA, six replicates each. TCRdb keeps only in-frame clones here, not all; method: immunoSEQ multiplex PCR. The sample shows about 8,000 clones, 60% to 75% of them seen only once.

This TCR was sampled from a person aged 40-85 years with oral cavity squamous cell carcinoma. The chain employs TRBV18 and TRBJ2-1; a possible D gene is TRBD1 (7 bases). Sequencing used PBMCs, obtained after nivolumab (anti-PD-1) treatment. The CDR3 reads CASSPPGGNNEQFF. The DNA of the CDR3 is TGTGCCAGCTCTCCGCCAGGGGGGAACAATGAGCAGTTCTTC.